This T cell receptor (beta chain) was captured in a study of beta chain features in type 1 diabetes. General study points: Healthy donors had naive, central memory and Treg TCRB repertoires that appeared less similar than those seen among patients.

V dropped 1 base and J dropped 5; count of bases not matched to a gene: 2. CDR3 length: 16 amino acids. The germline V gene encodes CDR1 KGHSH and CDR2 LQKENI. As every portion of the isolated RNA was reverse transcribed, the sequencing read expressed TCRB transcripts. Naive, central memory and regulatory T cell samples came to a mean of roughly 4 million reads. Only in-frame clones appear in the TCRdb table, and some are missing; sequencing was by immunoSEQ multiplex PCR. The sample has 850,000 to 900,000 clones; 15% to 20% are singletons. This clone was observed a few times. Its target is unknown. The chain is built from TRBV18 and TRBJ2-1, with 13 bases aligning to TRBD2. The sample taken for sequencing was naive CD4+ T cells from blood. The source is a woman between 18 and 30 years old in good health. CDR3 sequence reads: CASSPQLAGGDNEQFF. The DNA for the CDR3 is TGTGCCAGCTCACCACAACTAGCGGGAGGGGACAATGAGCAGTTCTTC.